The 5 T cell receptor beta chains in this list originate from one sample, sequenced in a study of T cells in Graves' hyperthyroidism and ophthalmopathy. Regions amplified from RNA transcripts were the TCR beta CDR3 regions. First-round RT-PCR targeting the TCR CDR3 was performed with the HTBI primer set. TCRdb used MiXCR to reprocess the multiplex PCR reads, holding one entry per CDR3 protein. The sample includes fewer than 900,000 distinct CDR3 sequences, about 16% of them seen just once. The specimen was blood. Source of these receptors: a man aged 18 to 30 with Graves' hyperthyroidism.

This clonotype came up a few times. The chain has TRBV5-1 and TRBJ2-5; no clear D. The CDR3 consists of 15 residues. V lost 4 bases, J lost 5 bases, and 18 bases lay in between. From germline, CDR1 is SGHRS and CDR2 YFSETQ. CDR3 nucleotides: TGCGCCAGCAGCGTTGGAACAGTGTTGGGGGAGACCCAGTACTTC. Translated: CASSVGTVLGETQYF.

J is TRBJ2-7 and V is TRBV7-9; D is uncertain. With 5 bases removed from V and 7 bases from J, the gap between germline ends came to 12 bases. Germline V gene lookup returns CDR1 SEHNR and CDR2 FQNEAQ (reference sequence). The CDR3 spans 12 residues. CDR3 residues: CASSTERWEQYF. CDR3 nucleotide sequence: TGTGCCAGCAGCACAGAGAGGTGGGAGCAGTACTTC.

V usage is TRBV19 and J usage is TRBJ2-7, with TRBD1 identical over 9 bases. CDR1 is LNHDA and CDR2 is SQIVND in the germline V gene (reference sequence). V gave up 5 bases and J gave up 4 bases; unmatched junction bases: 6. The CDR3 is made up of 14 amino acids. CDR3 amino acids: CASSVHRGPYEQYF. The CDR3, as DNA: TGTGCCAGTAGTGTCCACAGGGGGCCGTACGAGCAGTACTTC.

In this sample, this clonotype turned up a few times. The chain combines TRBV7-9 with TRBJ2-5; the D gene is possibly TRBD2 (6 bases). The CDR3 runs 15 residues. Trimming removed 5 bases from V and 3 bases from J, with 16 bases in between. CDR1 is SEHNR and CDR2 is FQNEAQ in the germline V gene (reference sequence). Here the CDR3 DNA reads TGTGCCAGCAGCGAACTAGCCGTCATGGAAGAGACCCAGTACTTC. This sequence encodes CASSELAVMEETQYF.

The table lists this clonotype with many counts. The chain has TRBV6-1 and TRBJ2-5; D gene uncertain. Germline V gene lookup returns CDR1 MNHNS and CDR2 SASEGT. V was trimmed by 6 bases and J by 1 base, leaving 9 bases between them. This CDR3 spans 13 amino acids. The CDR3, as DNA: TGTGCCAGCAGCCTTCTTCCCCAAGAGACCCAGTACTTC. This codes for CASSLLPQETQYF.